The 30 T cell receptor beta chains presented below share a single source sample, sequenced in a study of blood T cell repertoires in COVID-19. TCRdb's copy holds only in-frame clones and misses some; the assay was immunoSEQ multiplex PCR. This table holds 300,000 to 500,000 clones, roughly 90% found once. The sample was PBMCs or T cells enriched from blood (not recorded which). Receptor source: a woman between 40 and 55 years old with acute COVID-19.

Notes on this clone: A read error may produce the germline difference seen at one junction end. The chain employs TRBV30 and TRBJ1-1; weak D call: TRBD1 (6 bases). Germline V gives CDR1 GTSNPN, CDR2 SVGIG (reference sequence). The CDR3 covers 13 residues. The CDR3 protein is CAWIKGENAEAFF. CDR3 nucleotide sequence: TGTGCCTGGATTAAGGGGGAGAACGCTGAAGCTTTCTTT.

The CDR3 coding sequence is TGTGCCAGCACACCACAGGGGGACACTGAAGCTTTCTTT. As protein: CASTPQGDTEAFF. The rearrangement uses TRBV5-5 and TRBJ1-1; TRBD1 agrees at 8 bases. CDR3 size: 13 residues. The V and J ends lost 6 bases and 3 bases, in that order; junction bases with no gene match: 4. CDR1 and CDR2 from the germline V gene are SGHKS and YYEKEE (reference sequence).

The chain is built from TRBV19 and TRBJ1-6, with 9 positions matching TRBD1. Trimming took 5 bases from V and 7 from J; bases not matched to a gene: 3. Germline V gene data show CDR1 as LNHDA and CDR2 as SQIVND (reference sequence). The CDR3 is 14 residues long. Here the CDR3 DNA reads TGTGCCAGTAGTGGGGGACAGGGAAATTCACCCCTCCACTTT. The encoded protein is CASSGGQGNSPLHF. The whole variable domain, remainder taken from reference TRBV19 and TRBJ1-6, is DGGITQSPKYLFRKEGQNVTLSCEQNLNHDAMYWYRQDPGQGLRLIYYSQIVNDFQKGDIAEGYSVSREKKESFPLTVTSAQKNPTAFYLCASSGGQGNSPLHFGNGTRLTVT.

The chain is built from TRBV5-4 and TRBJ2-6; 7 bases agree with TRBD1. This CDR3 comprises 17 residues. From germline, CDR1 is SGHNT and CDR2 YYREEE (reference sequence). Germline trimming cut 4 bases from V and 4 bases from J; bases unmatched to any gene: 11. CDR3 region: CASSTGTALGGANVLTF. In DNA form, the CDR3 reads TGTGCCAGCAGCACTGGGACAGCCTTGGGGGGGGCCAACGTCCTGACTTTC.

The CDR3 DNA reads as TGTGCCAGCAGCTTAGCAGTCAATACGCAGTATTTT. Residues: CASSLAVNTQYF. This chain joins TRBV11-2 and TRBJ2-3, with D uncertain. The V gene's germline CDR1 is SGHAT and CDR2 FQNNGV. V dropped 1 base and J dropped 7 bases, with 6 bases sitting between them. The CDR3 length is 12 residues.

Worth noting for this clone: An end of the junction differs from the germline gene, which may be a read error. The chain joins TRBV12-3 or TRBV12-4 to TRBJ1-1; a possible D gene is TRBD1 (6 bases). The length of the CDR3 is 13 residues. The CDR3 DNA follows: TGTGCCAGCAGTCTAGCACAGGGATCGTTGGCTTTCTTT. Translating it yields CASSLAQGSLAFF.

The CDR3 loop is CATSDPGQGPYGYTF. The CDR3 bases are TGTGCCACCAGTGACCCCGGACAGGGCCCCTATGGCTACACCTTC. The V call is TRBV24-1, the J call TRBJ1-2; 8 positions agree with TRBD1. Trimming at V came to 4 bases and at J to 4 bases, leaving 7 bases not matched to a gene. CDR1 and CDR2 from the germline V gene are KGHDR and SFDVKD. The CDR3 length is 15 residues.

The chain uses TRBV11-2 and TRBJ1-6; D uncertain. Trimming removed 3 bases from V and 14 bases from J, with 20 bases in between. The length of the CDR3 is 15 residues. Germline V gene data show CDR1 as SGHAT and CDR2 as FQNNGV. As DNA, the CDR3 is TGTGCCAGCAGCTTGTCGGACCAGGCGAAAGCGGCCCTCCACTTT. This codes for CASSLSDQAKAALHF.

The chain recombines TRBV5-4 with TRBJ2-7, with D tentatively TRBD2 (7 bases). In germline, CDR1 is SGHNT, CDR2 YYREEE (reference sequence). This CDR3 region has 17 residues. The V end lost 4 bases, the J end lost 0 bases, and 20 bases lay between the germline ends. CDR3 DNA: TGTGCCAGCAGCATCCGGGACATAGGGGGGGCCTCCTACGAGCAGTACTTC. Encoded protein: CASSIRDIGGASYEQYF.

The genes are TRBV2 and TRBJ2-1; 7 bases map to TRBD1. Losses at the gene ends were 6 bases for V and 0 bases for J; bases not matched to a gene: 8. In germline, CDR1 is SNHLY, CDR2 FYNNEI. The CDR3 consists of 16 residues. The CDR3 bases are TGTGCCAGCAGCCCGATGACAGGGCACTCCTACAATGAGCAGTTCTTC. Translating gives CASSPMTGHSYNEQFF.

The chain combines TRBV7-7 with TRBJ2-6, with D perhaps matching TRBD2 (5 bases). The CDR3 length is 16 residues. V lost 6 bases to trimming and J lost 2 bases, with 14 bases between them. Germline lookup yields CDR1 SSHAT and CDR2 FNYEAQ (reference sequence). DNA of the CDR3: TGTGCCAGCAGTCAAAGCGCCGGGGCTGGGGCCAACGTCCTGACTTTC. It encodes CASSQSAGAGANVLTF.

The chain recombines TRBV6-4 with TRBJ1-6, with D unresolved. Germline CDR1 MRHNA, CDR2 SNTAGT. V lost 0 bases and J 10 bases, leaving 7 bases between the germline ends. The CDR3 runs 13 residues. CDR3 residues: CASSDSFGSPLHF. Written as DNA, the CDR3 is TGTGCCAGCAGTGACTCATTCGGGTCACCCCTCCACTTT.

The chain has TRBV19 and TRBJ1-2, with 8 bases matching TRBD1. The CDR3 has 12 residues. Germline CDR1 and CDR2: LNHDA and SQIVND (reference sequence). V dropped 3 bases and J dropped 14; count of bases not matched to a gene: 8. The CDR3 nucleotides read TGTGCCAGTAGTATGACAGGGGCTAAGATAACCTTC. It translates to CASSMTGAKITF.

The rearrangement uses TRBV3-1 (or the pseudogene TRBV3-2) and TRBJ1-1; 8 nucleotides align to TRBD1. CDR1 LGHDT and CDR2 YNNKEL come from the germline V gene (reference sequence). V was clipped by 2 bases and J by 4 bases; unmatched bases: 12. CDR3 size: 17 residues. The CDR3 coding sequence is TGTGCCAGCAGCCAAAGCGCCCAGGGGGCGCGGGGCACTGAAGCTTTCTTT. Translated, it gives CASSQSAQGARGTEAFF.

The chain couples TRBV3-1 (or the pseudogene TRBV3-2) to TRBJ2-7, with TRBD1 as a possible D gene (5 bases). Trimming removed 6 bases from V and 6 bases from J, with 9 bases in between. Germline-derived CDR1 and CDR2 are LGHDT and YNNKEL (reference sequence). The CDR3 has 11 residues. CDR3 sequence reads: CASSQGSEQYF. The DNA of the CDR3 is TGTGCCAGCAGTCAGGGTTCCGAGCAGTACTTC.

With regard to this clone: This specimen includes other DNA sequences encoding the same CDR3. J is TRBJ1-1 and V is TRBV4-1; no clear D gene. CDR1 and CDR2 from the germline V gene are MGHRA and YSYEKL. CDR3 length: 14 amino acids. Trimming took 3 bases from V and 1 from J, leaving 9 bases between them. The CDR3 region is CASSQEPGNTEAFF. The CDR3 DNA is TGCGCCAGCAGCCAGGAACCAGGGAACACTGAAGCTTTCTTT.

This clone has more than one count but fewer than ten. The CDR3 region is CASSAGQTTYEQYF. As DNA, the CDR3 is TGTGCCAGCAGTGCGGGACAGACCACCTACGAGCAGTACTTC. V usage is TRBV2 and J usage is TRBJ2-7; TRBD1 matches 7 bases. The CDR3 consists of 14 residues. Germline CDR1 SNHLY, CDR2 FYNNEI. V shed 4 bases and J 2 bases; nucleotides not matched to a gene: 5.

The chain combines TRBV21-1 with TRBJ1-1; the tabulated D call, TRBD1, remains unverified against the DNA. TRBV21-1 is assigned pseudogene status. This CDR3 has 16 residues. The CDR3: CASSFRDRGLCSEAFF. The DNA for the CDR3 is TGTGCCAGCAGCTTCCGGGACAGGGGGCTTTGTAGTGAAGCTTTCTTT.

This chain connects TRBV18 to TRBJ1-3; the D gene is possibly TRBD1 (5 bases). This CDR3 contains 14 residues. The V end was cut by 3 bases, the J end by 0 bases, with 6 bases between. Germline values: CDR1 KGHSH, CDR2 LQKENI. CDR3 residues: CASSPTVSGNTIYF. CDR3 nucleotide sequence: TGTGCCAGCTCACCGACAGTCTCTGGAAACACCATATATTTT.

J is TRBJ1-1 and V is TRBV27, with D possibly matching TRBD1 (6 bases). Trimming pared 2 bases from V and 1 base from J, leaving 11 bases between. This CDR3 contains 15 residues. Germline assignment: CDR1 MNHEY and CDR2 SMNVEV (reference sequence). CDR3 sequence: CASSLGGGRNTEAFF. The CDR3 DNA reads as TGTGCCAGCAGTTTAGGGGGGGGGCGGAACACTGAAGCTTTCTTT.

The genes are TRBV6-5 and TRBJ2-7, with D hard to call. The CDR3 runs 13 residues. Per germline, CDR1 MNHEY and CDR2 SVGAGI. V was pared by 2 bases and J by 6 bases, with 11 bases between. The CDR3 nucleotides read TGTGCCAGCAGTTACAAACGAGTGAGCGAGCAGTACTTC. It translates to CASSYKRVSEQYF.

The chain couples TRBV20-1 to TRBJ2-7; D is unresolved. The germline V and J ends were trimmed by 6 bases and 5 bases, with 8 bases remaining between them. This CDR3 contains 10 residues. Germline V lookup: CDR1 DFQATT, CDR2 SNEGSKA (reference sequence). CDR3 sequence reads: CSAVENEQYF. CDR3 nucleotide sequence: TGCAGTGCGGTGGAGAACGAGCAGTACTTC.

The V gene is TRBV5-6, the J gene TRBJ1-1; 8 nucleotides match TRBD1. In germline, CDR1 is SGHDT, CDR2 YYEEEE. This CDR3 contains 13 residues. V shed 4 bases and J 6 bases; nucleotides not matched to a gene: 5. DNA for the CDR3: TGTGCCAGCAGCGTTGACAGGGGACCTGAAGCTTTCTTT. This encodes CASSVDRGPEAFF.

The chain is built from TRBV2 and TRBJ2-7; no reliable D call. Germline values: CDR1 SNHLY, CDR2 FYNNEI. The CDR3 length is 12 residues. Trimming removed 5 bases from V and 6 bases from J, with 11 bases in between. The CDR3 region is CASSLESPEQYF. The CDR3, as DNA: TGTGCCAGCAGTTTAGAAAGCCCCGAGCAGTACTTC.

CDR3 in DNA: TGTGCCAGCAGCTTAGGAAAGGGGCCGTCCTACGAGCAGTACTTC. It yields the protein CASSLGKGPSYEQYF. This rearrangement joins TRBV11-2 to TRBJ2-7; the D gene is possibly TRBD1 (5 bases). Trimming cost V 1 base and J 1 base, with 11 bases left between them. The germline CDR1 and CDR2 sequences are SGHAT and FQNNGV. CDR3 size: 15 residues.

V gene TRBV5-1 combines with J gene TRBJ1-6; D unresolved. The CDR3 is 14 residues long. The V end lost 0 bases, the J end lost 10 bases, and 11 bases lay between the germline ends. Germline CDR1 SGHRS, CDR2 YFSETQ. CDR3 sequence (DNA): TGCGCCAGCAGCTTGGGCAGTCGGGAATCACCCCTCCACTTT. Translation: CASSLGSRESPLHF.

This chain connects TRBV5-4 to TRBJ2-6, with D perhaps matching TRBD2 (5 bases). From germline, CDR1 is SGHNT and CDR2 YYREEE (reference sequence). The CDR3 has 16 residues. Trimming stripped 4 bases from V and 5 bases from J, with 16 bases between. CDR3 DNA sequence: TGTGCCAGCAGCCTGAAGGCGGGCACGTGGGCCAACGTCCTGACTTTC. This encodes CASSLKAGTWANVLTF.

This clone has more than one count but fewer than ten. V is TRBV7-9 and J is TRBJ1-2; tentative D call: TRBD1 (5 bases). The CDR3 totals 15 residues. CDR1 and CDR2 (germline): SEHNR, FQNEAQ (reference sequence). Deletions cut 5 bases from V and 4 bases from J, with 17 bases between. Written as DNA, the CDR3 is TGTGCCAGCAGCCCCGGGGGGATCCCGAGCTATGGCTACACCTTC. Residues: CASSPGGIPSYGYTF.

V is TRBV6-5 and J is TRBJ1-5, with D tentatively TRBD1 (5 bases). This CDR3 is built from 14 residues. CDR1 and CDR2 (germline): MNHEY, SVGAGI. V was shortened by 6 bases and J by 4 bases, with 13 bases between the two germline ends. CDR3 nucleotide sequence: TGTGCCAGCAGGGGCAGGGTTGGAAATCAGCCCCAGCATTTT. Protein: CASRGRVGNQPQHF.

The chain joins TRBV11-2 to TRBJ2-1, with 9 bases aligning to TRBD2. Unmatched junction bases numbered 10, after V lost 1 base and J lost 0 bases. The germline V gene has CDR1 SGHAT and CDR2 FQNNGV. The CDR3 runs to 19 residues. The CDR3: CASSLVLGGGALSYNEQFF. CDR3 coding DNA: TGTGCCAGCAGCTTAGTATTAGGCGGGGGGGCACTCTCCTACAATGAGCAGTTCTTC.